Below are 15 T cell receptor beta chains sequenced from a single sample in a study of siplizumab effects on memory and regulatory T cells. Method: immunoSEQ multiplex PCR; TCRdb's copy keeps in-frame clones and lacks some. This sample carries some 100,000 clones, approximately 96% of them seen once, and the ten largest clones take 0.025% to 0.035%. The sequenced sample consisted of naive CD4+ T cells sorted from blood. These receptors all come from a human donor in good health.

This clone was seen just once. This chain joins TRBV11-2 and TRBJ1-5; tentative D call: TRBD1 (6 bases). Trimming stripped 4 bases from V and 3 bases from J, with 16 bases between. The CDR3 runs 16 residues. Germline V gene data show CDR1 as SGHAT and CDR2 as FQNNGV. In nucleotides, the CDR3 is TGTGCCAGCAGCTCTGGGGGCAGGGGTCACAATCAGCCCCAGCATTTT. Its protein product is CASSSGGRGHNQPQHF.

This clone was seen a few times. V usage is TRBV9 and J usage is TRBJ2-7; TRBD2 might be the D (5 bases). The ends were cut back, 3 bases at V and 8 bases at J, with 18 bases in the middle. Germline values: CDR1 SGDLS, CDR2 YYNGEE. The CDR3 is made up of 14 amino acids. The CDR3 is CASSGVGGQTKQYF. CDR3 in DNA: TGTGCCAGCAGCGGAGTAGGAGGTCAGACAAAGCAGTACTTC. The complete variable domain, with remaining parts taken from reference TRBV9 and TRBJ2-7, reads DSGVTQTPKHLITATGQRVTLRCSPRSGDLSVYWYQQSLDQGLQFLIQYYNGEERAKGNILERFSAQQFPDLHSELNLSSLELGDSALYFCASSGVGGQTKQYFGPGTRLTVT.

V usage is TRBV6-4 and J usage is TRBJ1-1; D gene ambiguous. Trimming removed 3 bases at V and 6 bases at J, with 11 bases between. Germline CDR1 MRHNA, CDR2 SNTAGT. The CDR3 totals 13 residues. This chain's CDR3 is CASSELPSAEAFF. As DNA, the CDR3 is TGTGCCAGCAGTGAGCTTCCTTCGGCTGAAGCTTTCTTT.

V is TRBV10-3 and J is TRBJ2-1; TRBD2 matches at 7 bases. Germline V gene lookup returns CDR1 ENHRY and CDR2 SYGVKD. The CDR3 covers 11 residues. After removal of 9 bases from V and 7 bases from J, the junction contained 3 bases not matched to a gene. In nucleotides, the CDR3 is TGTGCCATTACCGGGAGGAATGAGCAGTTCTTC. It encodes CAITGRNEQFF.

V is TRBV5-1 and J is TRBJ2-5; D not resolved. Trimming pared 0 bases from V and 5 bases from J, leaving 11 bases between. The CDR3 length is 14 residues. CDR1 is SGHRS, CDR2 YFSETQ, per germline. The CDR3 DNA follows: TGCGCCAGCAGCTTGGCCGTTGCAGCGGAGACCCAGTACTTC. Its translation is CASSLAVAAETQYF. The whole variable domain, filled in from reference TRBV5-1 and TRBJ2-5, reads KAGVTQTPRYLIKTRGQQVTLSCSPISGHRSVSWYQQTPGQGLQFLFEYFSETQRNKGNFPGRFSGRQFSNSRSEMNVSTLELGDSALYLCASSLAVAAETQYFGPGTRLLVL.

The rearrangement joins TRBV5-1 to TRBJ2-3; TRBD2 matches 7 bases. V trimming: 4 bases; J trimming: 8 bases; junction bases outside the gene matches: 13. Germline V gives CDR1 SGHRS, CDR2 YFSETQ. The CDR3 spans 15 residues. The CDR3 sequence: CASSLTQRDRGTQYF. The CDR3 nucleotides read TGCGCCAGCAGCCTAACACAGCGGGACCGGGGTACGCAGTATTTT.

The chain links TRBV19 to TRBJ1-2, with 9 bases that match TRBD1. The CDR3 sequence is 15 residues long. Trimming took 5 bases from V and 4 from J; bases not matched to a gene: 8. Germline lookup yields CDR1 LNHDA and CDR2 SQIVND (reference sequence). CDR3 region: CASSAQPTGGYGYTF. CDR3 nucleotides: TGTGCCAGTAGTGCCCAACCGACAGGGGGCTATGGCTACACCTTC. Variable domain in full (rest from reference TRBV19 and TRBJ1-2): DGGITQSPKYLFRKEGQNVTLSCEQNLNHDAMYWYRQDPGQGLRLIYYSQIVNDFQKGDIAEGYSVSREKKESFPLTVTSAQKNPTAFYLCASSAQPTGGYGYTFGSGTRLTVV.

The chain combines TRBV11-2 with TRBJ2-1; 12 positions agree with TRBD2. With V trimmed by 2 bases and J by 7 bases, 9 bases remained unmatched. This CDR3 is built from 17 residues. Germline CDR1 SGHAT, CDR2 FQNNGV. DNA of the CDR3: TGTGCCAGCAGCTTACGATCCCTAGCGGGGGGGGGAAATGAGCAGTTCTTC. It translates to CASSLRSLAGGGNEQFF. The variable domain in full, completed from reference TRBV11-2 and TRBJ2-1, reads EAGVAQSPRYKIIEKRQSVAFWCNPISGHATLYWYQQILGQGPKLLIQFQNNGVVDDSQLPKDRFSAERLKGVDSTLKIQPAKLEDSAVYLCASSLRSLAGGGNEQFFGPGTRLTVL.

The chain employs TRBV4-2 and TRBJ2-7; D is perhaps TRBD1 (6 bases). Trimming shortened V by 0 bases and J by 0 bases, and 12 bases separated the two germline ends. The CDR3 is made up of 16 amino acids. CDR1 and CDR2 (germline): LGHNA, YNFKEQ. This CDR3 is CASSQDRDRPSYEQYF. The CDR3 DNA reads as TGTGCCAGCAGCCAAGATCGCGACAGGCCCTCCTACGAGCAGTACTTC.

The count of this clone is one. The CDR3 spells CASSHRTIPNNEQFF. The CDR3 coding sequence is TGTGCCAGCAGCCACCGGACTATCCCAAACAATGAGCAGTTCTTC. The V and J genes are TRBV7-2 and TRBJ2-1; D is possibly TRBD2 (6 bases). Trimming stripped 5 bases from V and 5 bases from J, with 16 bases between. This CDR3 is built from 15 residues. CDR1 SGHTA and CDR2 FQGNSA come from the germline V gene.

In regard to this clone: The identical CDR3 is also encoded by other nucleotide sequences in the sample. The rearrangement uses TRBV6-4 and TRBJ2-7; 12 nucleotides align to TRBD2. Germline assignment: CDR1 MRHNA and CDR2 SNTAGT. This CDR3 is 14 amino acids long. The trim removed 5 bases at V and 4 bases at J, leaving 3 bases unmatched. The CDR3, as DNA: TGTGCCAGCAGTCGACTAGCGGGGGATTACGAGCAGTACTTC. Encoded protein: CASSRLAGDYEQYF.

The chain links TRBV11-3 to TRBJ2-1; 13 nucleotides align to TRBD2. This CDR3 comprises 15 residues. J gave up 9 bases and V 6 bases, and 8 bases lay outside the gene matches. CDR1 and CDR2 (germline): SGHNT, YENEEA. CDR3 amino acids: CASSATSGGALEQFF. CDR3 DNA sequence: TGTGCCAGCAGTGCTACTAGCGGGGGGGCCCTTGAGCAGTTCTTC. The variable domain in full, completed from reference TRBV11-3 and TRBJ2-1, reads EAGVVQSPRYKIIEKKQPVAFWCNPISGHNTLYWYLQNLGQGPELLIRYENEEAVDDSQLPKDRFSAERLKGVDSTLKIQPAELGDSAVYLCASSATSGGALEQFFGPGTRLTVL.

This clone was recorded once. The genes are TRBV6-5 and TRBJ1-1; no clear D gene. The V gene lost 3 bases and the J gene lost 1 base, with 9 bases spanning the gap. The CDR3 is 14 amino acids. Germline V gives CDR1 MNHEY, CDR2 SVGAGI. The CDR3 protein is CASSYRSRNTEAFF. DNA for the CDR3: TGTGCCAGCAGTTATCGGTCCAGGAACACTGAAGCTTTCTTT.

This chain connects TRBV10-3 to TRBJ2-7; tentative D call: TRBD2 (5 bases). The ends were cut back, 8 bases at V and 0 bases at J, with 11 bases in the middle. There are 13 residues in the CDR3. The germline gives CDR1 ENHRY, CDR2 SYGVKD. CDR3 sequence reads: CAIGRVSSYEQYF. The CDR3 coding sequence is TGTGCCATCGGGAGAGTCAGCTCCTACGAGCAGTACTTC.

V usage is TRBV12-5 and J usage is TRBJ1-6, with TRBD1 matching 12 bases. V dropped 2 bases and J dropped 7; count of bases not matched to a gene: 21. CDR3 size: 22 residues. The germline gives CDR1 LGHNT, CDR2 FRNRAP. The CDR3 nucleotides read TGTGCTAGTGGTTTGACCTTCGCGACCGGGACAGGGGGCTACGTAGGAAATTCACCCCTCCACTTT. Protein sequence: CASGLTFATGTGGYVGNSPLHF.